The T cell receptor beta chain described here comes from a study of T cells in localized non-small cell lung cancer. Study-wide findings and caveats: Across samples, adjacent lung featured a median roughly 62 of the top 100 tumor clones. Sequencing involved a lone tumor region, leaving heterogeneity possible. Among blood samples, higher T cell density accompanied longer overall survival.

Sequencing used immunoSEQ multiplex PCR; TCRdb keeps in-frame clones, though not all of them. The sample lists 25,000 to 30,000 clones; 65% to 85% were seen once. This clone was seen only once. Its antigen is not known. Germline CDR1 and CDR2: SGHDT and YYEEEE. The CDR3 contains 16 residues. The V end was cut by 4 bases, the J end by 6 bases, with 19 bases between. The chain employs TRBV5-6 and TRBJ2-2; D is perhaps TRBD1 or TRBD2 (6 bases each). Sequencing was performed on peripheral blood mononuclear cells, taken before any cancer treatment. This receptor was identified in a man aged 40 to 70 with stage III lung adenocarcinoma. DNA of the CDR3: TGTGCCAGCAGCAGAGCCATGGGGGGCTCGGCCGGGGAGCTGTTTTTT. Encoded protein: CASSRAMGGSAGELFF.